This TCR beta chain was obtained from a study of blood T cell repertoires in COVID-19. Trimming took 8 bases from V and 0 from J, leaving 8 bases between them. Germline V lookup: CDR1 MDHEN, CDR2 SYDVKM. The CDR3 length is 13 residues. In the study's own analysis: From reference gene primer amplification, estimates of nucleated cell counts were derived. TCRdb's copy holds only in-frame clones and misses some; the assay was immunoSEQ multiplex PCR. The DNA gave D and trimming, while V, J and clone size come from that table. This sample has 250,000 to 350,000 clones, with roughly 84% found just once. Seattle participants joined during active infection and were tracked over time.

The sequenced material came from peripheral blood. This receptor was identified in a human donor with COVID-19, enrolled during active disease. The donor label of this sample is uncertain. This chain uses TRBV28 with TRBJ1-3; D ambiguous. The CDR3 DNA reads as TGTGCCAGCGTGCGGCCCTCTGGAAACACCATATATTTT. Its translation is CASVRPSGNTIYF. The full variable domain, with the rest looked up from reference TRBV28 and TRBJ1-3, is DVKVTQSSRYLVKRTGEKVFLECVQDMDHENMFWYRQDPGLGLRLIYFSYDVKMKEKGDIPEGYSVSREKKERFSLILESASTNQTSMYLCASVRPSGNTIYFGEGSWLTVV.